What follows are 21 T cell receptor beta chains derived from one specimen sequenced in a study of T cell changes during pregnancy in multiple sclerosis. Using immunoSEQ multiplex PCR, the repertoire was profiled, and TCRdb retains in-frame clones only, with some absent. The table lists roughly 49,000 clones, about 93% of them singletons, with 0.25% to 0.3% in the top ten. Sequencing was performed on CD4+ T cells from peripheral blood mononuclear cells, taken in the second trimester of pregnancy. Every receptor here comes from a female donor with multiple sclerosis, enrolled in a pregnancy study.

The chain uses TRBV18 and TRBJ1-2, with D possibly being TRBD1 (6 bases). CDR1 and CDR2 (germline): KGHSH, LQKENI. The CDR3 consists of 14 residues. V was pared by 3 bases and J by 2 bases, with 10 bases between. The CDR3 bases are TGTGCCAGCTCACCGAAACAGGGAAACTATGGCTACACCTTC. Translating it yields CASSPKQGNYGYTF. Looking up the rest from reference TRBV18 and TRBJ1-2 gives the full variable domain: NAGVMQNPRHLVRRRGQEARLRCSPMKGHSHVYWYRQLPEEGLKFMVYLQKENIIDESGMPKERFSAEFPKEGPSILRIQQVVRGDSAAYFCASSPKQGNYGYTFGSGTRLTVV.

The CDR3 bases are TGTGCCAGCAGTGATGGACAGGGGTCTAGGTCTTACAATGAGCAGTTCTTC. It specifies CASSDGQGSRSYNEQFF. The chain has TRBV6-1 and TRBJ2-1, with TRBD1 identical over 9 bases. Germline V CDR1 and CDR2: MNHNS, SASEGT. After removal of 3 bases from V and 4 bases from J, the junction contained 10 bases not matched to a gene. The CDR3 is 17 residues long.

The chain joins TRBV5-5 to TRBJ2-5, with TRBD1 as a possible D gene (5 bases). CDR1 and CDR2 (germline): SGHKS, YYEKEE (reference sequence). V lost 1 base and J lost 2, with 18 bases in between. The CDR3 spans 17 residues. DNA for the CDR3: TGTGCCAGCAGCTTGTACCAGGGTGGTTTAGGGCAAGAGACCCAGTACTTC. This codes for CASSLYQGGLGQETQYF. Using reference TRBV5-5 and TRBJ2-5 for the parts outside the CDR3, the full variable domain is DAGVTQSPTHLIKTRGQQVTLRCSPISGHKSVSWYQQVLGQGPQFIFQYYEKEERGRGNFPDRFSARQFPNYSSELNVNALLLGDSALYLCASSLYQGGLGQETQYFGPGTRLLVL.

The V call is TRBV11-2, the J call TRBJ1-1; D is ambiguous. Trimming took off 1 base at V and 7 bases at J, with 19 bases between the two ends. Germline V gene sequence: CDR1 SGHAT, CDR2 FQNNGV. The CDR3 runs to 16 residues. The CDR3 spells CASSLVRAGYFIEAFF. The CDR3 DNA is TGTGCCAGCAGCTTAGTCCGAGCAGGCTACTTCATTGAAGCTTTCTTT.

This chain links TRBV29-1 with TRBJ2-5; D is perhaps TRBD2 (7 bases). V was cut by 7 bases and J by 5 bases, with 20 bases left in between. The CDR3 is 14 amino acids. The germline V gene has CDR1 SQVTM and CDR2 ANQGSEA. The CDR3 DNA reads TGCAGCGGTCGGAGGGGGGGGGAGGGGGAGACCCAGTACTTC. It codes for CSGRRGGEGETQYF.

V usage is TRBV6-5 and J usage is TRBJ1-3; D is ambiguous. The CDR3 length is 14 residues. Germline-derived CDR1 and CDR2 are MNHEY and SVGAGI. Trimming left V 6 bases short and J 0 bases short, with 9 bases between. CDR3 in DNA: TGTGCCAGCAGCAACGGAGACTCTGGAAACACCATATATTTT. Its translation is CASSNGDSGNTIYF.

The chain combines TRBV5-1 with TRBJ2-5; 7 nucleotides match TRBD1. V was clipped by 3 bases and J by 5 bases; unmatched bases: 7. Germline-derived CDR1 and CDR2 are SGHRS and YFSETQ. CDR3 size: 14 residues. DNA of the CDR3: TGCGCCAGCAGCTGGCAGGGGGATTCCGAGACCCAGTACTTC. Protein product: CASSWQGDSETQYF.

The V call is TRBV11-2, the J call TRBJ1-1; the match to TRBD1 covers 10 bases. J was trimmed by 4 bases and V by 3 bases; bases with no gene match: 2. CDR1 and CDR2 from the germline V gene are SGHAT and FQNNGV. The CDR3 length is 14 residues. CDR3 sequence reads: CASSLGQGSTEAFF. In DNA form, the CDR3 reads TGTGCCAGCAGCTTGGGACAGGGGAGCACTGAAGCTTTCTTT.

The V call is TRBV2, the J call TRBJ1-1, with a tentative D call TRBD1 (5 bases). CDR3 length: 14 residues. Trimming pared 2 bases from V and 0 bases from J, leaving 7 bases between. In germline, CDR1 is SNHLY, CDR2 FYNNEI. CDR3: CASSESGVNTEAFF. Written as DNA, the CDR3 is TGTGCCAGCAGTGAATCGGGGGTGAACACTGAAGCTTTCTTT.

As DNA, the CDR3 is TGTGCCAGCAGCCGAACTAGGTTGAGTTTCGATACGCAGTATTTT. Its translation is CASSRTRLSFDTQYF. This chain joins TRBV4-2 and TRBJ2-3; D perhaps matches TRBD2 (5 bases). Germline lookup yields CDR1 LGHNA and CDR2 YNFKEQ. The CDR3 loop spans 15 amino acids. Deletions cut 4 bases from V and 6 bases from J, with 17 bases between.

The chain links TRBV7-9 to TRBJ2-6; no definite D call. The germline V and J ends were trimmed by 5 bases and 0 bases, with 8 bases remaining between them. The CDR3 loop spans 15 amino acids. CDR1 and CDR2 (germline): SEHNR, FQNEAQ (reference sequence). The CDR3, as DNA: TGTGCCAGCAGCAGTAGCAACTCTGGGGCCAACGTCCTGACTTTC. Its protein product is CASSSSNSGANVLTF.

This chain links TRBV28 with TRBJ1-5; weak D call: TRBD1 (6 bases). Looked up from germline, CDR1 is MDHEN and CDR2 is SYDVKM. This CDR3 has 14 amino acids. V lost 4 bases and J lost 8, with 15 bases in between. CDR3 coding DNA: TGTGCCAGCAGTTCCACTCAGGGGACCGAGCCCCAGCATTTT. Its translation is CASSSTQGTEPQHF.

The rearrangement links TRBV6-1 to TRBJ1-1; a possible D gene is TRBD1 (6 bases). This CDR3 is 13 amino acids long. Germline-derived CDR1 and CDR2 are MNHNS and SASEGT. Trimming shortened V by 4 bases and J by 4 bases, and 10 bases separated the two germline ends. The CDR3 is CASSVTGGTEAFF. The CDR3 region has the DNA TGTGCCAGCAGTGTGACAGGAGGCACTGAAGCTTTCTTT.

The chain employs TRBV4-2 and TRBJ2-2, with TRBD1 matching 12 bases. Germline CDR1 is LGHNA and CDR2 is YNFKEQ. This CDR3 comprises 16 residues. Trimming removed 4 bases from V and 5 bases from J; junction bases left unmatched: 5. The CDR3 reads CASSRDRGRWTGELFF. CDR3 in DNA: TGTGCCAGCAGCCGGGACAGGGGGCGATGGACCGGGGAGCTGTTTTTT.

The chain carries TRBV11-2 and TRBJ2-1; a weak D match, TRBD2 (6 bases). This CDR3 spans 17 amino acids. V shed 4 bases and J shed 6 bases, with 22 bases lying between them. Germline V lookup: CDR1 SGHAT, CDR2 FQNNGV. The CDR3 DNA is TGTGCCAGCAGCTCAAGGGGACTCATCCTAACGGGCAATGAGCAGTTCTTC. Encoded protein: CASSSRGLILTGNEQFF.

To note about this clone: Other DNA sequences of this sample code for an identical CDR3. The V call is TRBV2, the J call TRBJ2-7; tentative D call: TRBD2 (6 bases). Germline V gene lookup returns CDR1 SNHLY and CDR2 FYNNEI. Trimming took 4 bases from V and 5 from J, leaving 12 bases between them. The CDR3 covers 13 residues. For the CDR3, the DNA is TGTGCCAGCAGTGGTAACCGGGAGAACGAGCAGTACTTC. Translation gives CASSGNRENEQYF.

This chain's CDR3 is CAWRRSQGSKETQYF. The CDR3 DNA sequence: TGTGCCTGGAGGCGGTCGCAGGGCTCTAAAGAGACCCAGTACTTC. J is TRBJ2-5 and V is TRBV30; weak D call: TRBD1 (5 bases). There are 15 residues in the CDR3. Between the trimmed V and J ends, which lost 3 bases and 3 bases, there was a span of 17 bases. Germline V gene lookup returns CDR1 GTSNPN and CDR2 SVGIG (reference sequence).

The chain joins TRBV9 to TRBJ2-1, with D possibly matching TRBD1 (5 bases). Trimming shortened V by 4 bases and J by 8 bases, and 22 bases separated the two germline ends. There are 16 residues in the CDR3. Germline CDR1 is SGDLS and CDR2 is YYNGEE. The CDR3 spells CASSPGLGQGFHEQFF. CDR3 sequence (DNA): TGTGCCAGCAGCCCCGGTCTTGGGCAGGGCTTCCATGAGCAGTTCTTC.

The chain carries TRBV6-1 and TRBJ2-4; 7 bases fit TRBD1. Germline lookup yields CDR1 MNHNS and CDR2 SASEGT. This CDR3 comprises 19 residues. V was pared by 1 base and J by 0 bases, with 12 bases of the junction left unmatched. The CDR3 nucleotides read TGTGCCAGCAGTGAAGAAATTGGACAGGCATTTCTAGCCAAAAACATTCAGTACTTC. This codes for CASSEEIGQAFLAKNIQYF.

This clone was recorded a few times. The chain links TRBV5-6 to TRBJ1-5; D possibly corresponds to TRBD1 (6 bases). V lost 5 bases to trimming and J lost 5 bases, with 8 bases between them. Germline V gene sequence: CDR1 SGHDT, CDR2 YYEEEE. The CDR3 is 12 amino acids. CDR3 bases: TGTGCCAGCAGTCAGGGGTATCAGCCCCAGCATTTT. This sequence encodes CASSQGYQPQHF.

The chain uses TRBV9 and TRBJ2-7, with 7 bases aligning to TRBD1. This CDR3 is built from 16 residues. J was trimmed by 5 bases and V by 0 bases; bases with no gene match: 11. Germline V gene sequence: CDR1 SGDLS, CDR2 YYNGEE. CDR3 region: CASSVDDRHDRDEQYF. The CDR3 coding sequence is TGTGCCAGCAGCGTAGACGACCGTCACGACAGGGACGAGCAGTACTTC.